This TCR beta chain is from a study of control samples from healthy donors and cancer patients. Method: immunoSEQ multiplex PCR; TCRdb's copy keeps in-frame clones and lacks some. The data show under 80,000 clones, roughly 84% seen once. The V gene's germline CDR1 is SGHRS and CDR2 YFSETQ. This CDR3 has 14 residues. Trimming shortened V by 2 bases and J by 4 bases, and 9 bases separated the two germline ends. The V and J genes are TRBV5-1 and TRBJ1-4; maybe TRBD1 (6 bases). The TCR was taken from a man in his forties or fifties in good health. Specimen: blood. CDR3 residues: CASSLGQFNEKLFF. Written as DNA, the CDR3 is TGCGCCAGCAGCTTAGGACAGTTTAATGAAAAACTGTTTTTT.